The 22 T cell receptor beta chains listed next were all sequenced from one sample in a study of Ad26.COV2.S vaccination and SARS-CoV-2 variants. Profiling relied on immunoSEQ multiplex PCR, and the TCRdb table lists in-frame clones only, not all of them. The sample lists approximately 400,000 clones, about 91% occurring once. Sequencing was performed on peripheral blood, taken after recovery from COVID-19. The source of these receptors is a human donor who had recovered from COVID-19.

The V call is TRBV15, the J call TRBJ1-4, with a tentative D call TRBD1 (5 bases). The V end was cut by 2 bases, the J end by 8 bases, with 15 bases between. Germline assignment: CDR1 LNHNV and CDR2 YYDKDF (reference sequence). The CDR3 extends over 15 amino acids. This chain's CDR3 is CATSRHRDAREKLFF. DNA for the CDR3: TGTGCCACCAGCAGACACCGGGACGCCCGGGAAAAACTGTTTTTT.

The chain couples TRBV7-9 to TRBJ2-7; D could derive from TRBD1 or TRBD2 (5 bases each). Germline V gene data show CDR1 as SEHNR and CDR2 as FQNEAQ (reference sequence). V lost 1 base and J lost 1, with 20 bases in between. CDR3 length: 18 amino acids. The CDR3 nucleotides read TGTGCCAGCAGCTTAGATGGGGGAGTCGGCAGACAGTCCTACGAGCAGTACTTC. Protein product: CASSLDGGVGRQSYEQYF.

This chain links TRBV12-5 with TRBJ2-3; 9 nucleotides agree with TRBD1. The germline CDR1 and CDR2 sequences are LGHNT and FRNRAP. The CDR3 length is 15 residues. J gave up 1 base and V 2 bases, and 1 base lay outside the gene matches. Here the CDR3 DNA reads TGTGCTAGTGGTTTGAACAGGGGGCGCACAGATACGCAGTATTTT. Protein sequence: CASGLNRGRTDTQYF.

The chain carries TRBV3-1 (or the pseudogene TRBV3-2) and TRBJ2-1; possible D gene TRBD2, 6 bases. Germline CDR1 reads LGHDT; CDR2 reads YNNKEL (reference sequence). Trimming took 5 bases from V and 11 from J, leaving 16 bases between them. CDR3 length: 13 residues. In DNA form, the CDR3 reads TGTGCCAGCAGCAAGGAAACGGGGGTGCAGCAGTTCTTC. Residues: CASSKETGVQQFF.

The chain recombines TRBV19 with TRBJ1-1; 7 positions match TRBD1. V shed 3 bases and J 2 bases; nucleotides not matched to a gene: 6. Germline lookup yields CDR1 LNHDA and CDR2 SQIVND (reference sequence). This CDR3 has 15 amino acids. This CDR3 reads CASSILGQINTEAFF. DNA for the CDR3: TGTGCCAGTAGTATTCTGGGACAGATCAACACTGAAGCTTTCTTT.

This CDR3 reads CASSEKKGLQTNTEAFF. The CDR3 region has the DNA TGCGCCAGCAGTGAGAAAAAGGGGCTCCAGACGAACACTGAAGCTTTCTTT. This rearrangement joins TRBV10-1 to TRBJ1-1, with a possible D match to TRBD1 (5 bases). CDR3 length: 17 amino acids. With 2 bases removed from V and 1 base from J, the gap between germline ends came to 17 bases. Per germline, CDR1 WNHNN and CDR2 SYGVQD (reference sequence).

The V gene is TRBV7-6, the J gene TRBJ2-7; no definite D call. The germline V gene encodes CDR1 SGHVS and CDR2 FNYEAQ. The CDR3 covers 15 residues. Deletions cut 0 bases from V and 3 bases from J, with 12 bases between. CDR3: CASSLADISIYEQYF. CDR3 nucleotides: TGTGCCAGCAGCTTAGCCGATATCTCCATCTACGAGCAGTACTTC.

J is TRBJ1-2 and V is TRBV27; D is possibly TRBD1 (5 bases). Deletions cut 5 bases from V and 0 bases from J, with 10 bases between. This CDR3 is 14 amino acids long. Per the germline V gene, CDR1 is MNHEY and CDR2 is SMNVEV (reference sequence). CDR3 bases: TGTGCCAGCAGTCCGGTGGGGGCTAACTATGGCTACACCTTC. This translates into CASSPVGANYGYTF.

CDR3: CASSPALAGGLANEQFF. CDR3 DNA: TGTGCCAGCAGCCCGGCACTAGCGGGGGGGCTCGCCAATGAGCAGTTCTTC. This rearrangement joins TRBV7-2 to TRBJ2-1; 13 nucleotides match TRBD2. Per germline, CDR1 SGHTA and CDR2 FQGNSA. Trimming cost V 5 bases and J 6 bases; bases outside gene matches: 10. The CDR3 runs to 17 residues.

This clone has a single count. V usage is TRBV12-3 or TRBV12-4 and J usage is TRBJ2-7; no clear D gene. The CDR3 loop spans 13 amino acids. V was clipped by 2 bases and J by 2 bases, with 7 bases between them. The CDR3 DNA is TGTGCCAGCAGTTTATACGGACCCTACGAGCAGTACTTC. Residues: CASSLYGPYEQYF.

The J gene is TRBJ1-2, the V gene TRBV2; unclear D gene. The germline V and J ends were trimmed by 4 bases and 0 bases, with 15 bases remaining between them. This CDR3 comprises 16 residues. In germline, CDR1 is SNHLY, CDR2 FYNNEI. In nucleotides, the CDR3 is TGTGCCAGCAGTGTGAAGGGCCAGAATCCTAACTATGGCTACACCTTC. This translates into CASSVKGQNPNYGYTF.

This chain uses TRBV7-9 with TRBJ2-1; D may be TRBD2 (6 bases). Trimming shortened V by 5 bases and J by 3 bases, and 8 bases separated the two germline ends. Germline V gene data show CDR1 as SEHNR and CDR2 as FQNEAQ (reference sequence). This CDR3 is built from 13 residues. The CDR3 sequence: CASSAGLYNEQFF. DNA of the CDR3: TGTGCCAGCAGCGCGGGACTCTACAATGAGCAGTTCTTC.

The chain employs TRBV5-1 and TRBJ1-2; D might be TRBD1 (6 bases). There are 16 residues in the CDR3. V lost 5 bases and J lost 7, with 24 bases in between. Per the germline V gene, CDR1 is SGHRS and CDR2 is YFSETQ. CDR3 amino acids: CASRFTRDTREGGYTF. The CDR3 DNA is TGCGCCAGCAGATTTACCCGGGACACCCGGGAGGGTGGCTACACCTTC.

CDR3: CSAPGPTEAFF. CDR3 nucleotide sequence: TGCAGTGCTCCTGGGCCGACGGAAGCTTTCTTT. The V call is TRBV20-1, the J call TRBJ1-1, with D uncertain. From germline, CDR1 is DFQATT and CDR2 SNEGSKA (reference sequence). There are 11 residues in the CDR3. Trimming pared 5 bases from V and 8 bases from J, leaving 12 bases between.

This clone was detected only once. The same CDR3 is also encoded by other DNA sequences in this sample. The gene calls are TRBV27 and TRBJ1-1; D may be TRBD1 (5 bases). In germline, CDR1 is MNHEY, CDR2 SMNVEV (reference sequence). V was shortened by 7 bases and J by 6 bases, with 15 bases between the two germline ends. The CDR3 length is 13 residues. The CDR3 region is CASTSGLGAEAFF. CDR3 DNA sequence: TGTGCCAGCACCTCGGGACTAGGGGCTGAAGCTTTCTTT.

This clone has a handful of counts. V is TRBV7-6 and J is TRBJ2-1; 7 bases are shared with TRBD2. The CDR3 spans 13 residues. With V trimmed by 8 bases and J by 9 bases, 10 bases remained unmatched. Germline CDR1 reads SGHVS; CDR2 reads FNYEAQ. The CDR3 here is CASVASGNVEQFF. CDR3 coding DNA: TGTGCCAGCGTGGCTAGCGGCAATGTTGAGCAGTTCTTC. Based on the CDR3 plus reference TRBV7-6 and TRBJ2-1, the full variable domain is GAGVSQSPRYKVTKRGQDVALRCDPISGHVSLYWYRQALGQGPEFLTYFNYEAQQDKSGLPNDRFSAERPEGSISTLTIQRTEQRDSAMYRCASVASGNVEQFFGPGTRLTVL.

The chain is built from TRBV7-9 and TRBJ1-2, with a tentative D call TRBD1 (5 bases). V was pared by 4 bases and J by 4 bases, with 16 bases between. The germline V gene encodes CDR1 SEHNR and CDR2 FQNEAQ (reference sequence). There are 15 residues in the CDR3. In DNA, the CDR3 is TGTGCCAGCAGCTGGGCTGGGGGGTCTTTCTATGGCTACACCTTC. This encodes CASSWAGGSFYGYTF.

The chain combines TRBV5-6 with TRBJ2-1, with D unresolved. Trimming removed 3 bases at V and 8 bases at J, with 12 bases between. CDR1 is SGHDT and CDR2 is YYEEEE in the germline V gene. This CDR3 is built from 13 residues. The CDR3 nucleotides are TGTGCCAGCAGCTACCCCCTCGTCGATGAGCAGTTCTTC. This codes for CASSYPLVDEQFF.

The chain joins TRBV10-3 to TRBJ2-5, with TRBD1 matching 8 bases. The CDR3 loop spans 15 amino acids. Germline V lookup: CDR1 ENHRY, CDR2 SYGVKD. V lost 7 bases to trimming and J lost 4 bases; unmatched junction nucleotides: 11. CDR3 nucleotide sequence: TGTGCCATCAATTCCCGGGACAGGTCCGGAGAGACCCAGTACTTC. This encodes CAINSRDRSGETQYF.

This sequence joins TRBV3-1 (or the pseudogene TRBV3-2) and TRBJ1-2; perhaps TRBD1 as D (6 bases). The CDR3 has 14 residues. V was clipped by 1 base and J by 7 bases, with 13 bases between them. Germline values: CDR1 LGHDT, CDR2 YNNKEL (reference sequence). The CDR3 spells CASSQADRPTGYTF. The DNA for the CDR3 is TGTGCCAGCAGCCAAGCTGACAGGCCCACTGGCTACACCTTC.

The chain couples TRBV6-2 or TRBV6-3 to TRBJ2-4; no clear D. Per germline, CDR1 MNHEY and CDR2 SVGEGT. Trimming stripped 4 bases from V and 0 bases from J, with 10 bases between. The CDR3 contains 15 residues. The CDR3 nucleotides are TGTGCCAGCAGTTTGGTCCGGATAGCCAAAAACATTCAGTACTTC. It specifies CASSLVRIAKNIQYF.

V is TRBV12-3 or TRBV12-4 and J is TRBJ1-2; 11 bases are a match to TRBD1. V was pared by 1 base and J by 8 bases, with 0 bases of the junction left unmatched. CDR3 size: 13 residues. In DNA form, the CDR3 reads TGTGCCAGCAGTTTAGGGACAGGGGGCGGCTACACCTTC. This encodes CASSLGTGGGYTF.